The next 8 T cell receptor beta chains were all read from a single sample in a study of T cell clonotyping in hematopoietic cell transplantation. Described time point: recipient sample about 28 days before transplant, after cytoreduction. Sequenced by immunoSEQ multiplex PCR; TCRdb stores in-frame clones only, minus some. Among about 14,000 clones, approximately 80% were seen once, and the ten largest hold 15% to 20%. The sample consisted of peripheral blood mononuclear cells, taken before stem cell transplant. Receptor source: a man aged 55 to 69 with acute myeloid leukemia. Some clones in this sample may be carry-over from other donors' samples.

This clone was counted only a few times. The V gene is TRBV6-4, the J gene TRBJ2-2; tentative D call: TRBD1 (5 bases). V dropped 2 bases and J dropped 1 base, with 11 bases sitting between them. The CDR3 runs 16 residues. The V gene's germline CDR1 is MRHNA and CDR2 SNTAGT. CDR3 DNA: TGTGCCAGCAGTGACACCGACAGAGGGAACACCGGGGAGCTGTTTTTT. Protein sequence: CASSDTDRGNTGELFF.

The V and J genes are TRBV4-1 and TRBJ2-7, with D possibly being TRBD1 (6 bases). Between the trimmed V and J ends, which lost 1 base and 0 bases, there was a span of 10 bases. Germline CDR1 MGHRA, CDR2 YSYEKL. CDR3 length equals 15 residues. CDR3 coding DNA: TGCGCCAGCAGCCAAGGGGCAGGGGCCTCCTACGAGCAGTACTTC. This gives the protein CASSQGAGASYEQYF.

V and J are TRBV6-1 and TRBJ2-5; tentatively, D is TRBD1 or TRBD2 (5 bases each). The CDR3 contains 16 residues. The V and J ends lost 1 base and 5 bases respectively, with 17 bases between them. Looked up from germline, CDR1 is MNHNS and CDR2 is SASEGT. The CDR3 region has the DNA TGTGCCAGCAGTGAAGAGGTGGTGGGGGTCGGCGAGACCCAGTACTTC. It encodes CASSEEVVGVGETQYF.

The chain uses TRBV5-4 and TRBJ2-7, with a tentative D call TRBD2 (5 bases). Deletions cut 1 base from V and 0 bases from J, with 11 bases between. This CDR3 is built from 15 residues. Looked up from germline, CDR1 is SGHNT and CDR2 is YYREEE (reference sequence). CDR3 nucleotide sequence: TGTGCCAGCAGCTTGTCGACTGGAGGCTCCTACGAGCAGTACTTC. Amino acid sequence: CASSLSTGGSYEQYF.

The chain links TRBV7-3 to TRBJ2-7; the match to TRBD1 covers 10 bases. Losses at the gene ends were 4 bases for V and 5 bases for J; bases not matched to a gene: 8. The germline V gene has CDR1 SGHTA and CDR2 FQGTGA. The CDR3 length is 15 residues. CDR3 residues: CASSSPGQGRNEQYF. DNA of the CDR3: TGTGCCAGCAGCTCGCCGGGACAGGGGCGGAACGAGCAGTACTTC.

CDR3 in DNA: TGTGCCAGCAGCAGCTACGTCTATGGCTACACCTTC. Its translation is CASSSYVYGYTF. The genes are TRBV5-6 and TRBJ1-2, with D hard to call. The V end was cut by 4 bases, the J end by 4 bases, with 8 bases between. The CDR3 is 12 residues long. Germline V gene sequence: CDR1 SGHDT, CDR2 YYEEEE.

V and J are TRBV9 and TRBJ2-1, with 11 bases fitting TRBD2. Germline CDR1 and CDR2: SGDLS and YYNGEE. This CDR3 has 16 amino acids. V dropped 4 bases and J dropped 3; count of bases not matched to a gene: 6. The DNA for the CDR3 is TGTGCCAGCAGCCCGCCGACTAGCGGGGTCTACAATGAGCAGTTCTTC. This translates into CASSPPTSGVYNEQFF. Combining the CDR3 with reference TRBV9 and TRBJ2-1 gives the whole variable domain DSGVTQTPKHLITATGQRVTLRCSPRSGDLSVYWYQQSLDQGLQFLIQYYNGEERAKGNILERFSAQQFPDLHSELNLSSLELGDSALYFCASSPPTSGVYNEQFFGPGTRLTVL.

In this sample, this clone turned up a few times. The chain has TRBV7-9 and TRBJ1-1; D is undetermined. The CDR3 loop spans 13 amino acids. The germline CDR1 and CDR2 sequences are SEHNR and FQNEAQ (reference sequence). V lost 2 bases to trimming and J lost 7 bases, with 11 bases between them. The chain's CDR3 is CASSLSPGGEAFF. CDR3 sequence (DNA): TGTGCCAGCAGCTTAAGCCCTGGCGGTGAAGCTTTCTTT.